The entry below describes one TCR beta chain. These data belong to a study of T cell changes during pregnancy in multiple sclerosis. Generated by immunoSEQ multiplex PCR, the TCRdb table keeps only in-frame clones and is missing some. The sample gives 90,000 to 95,000 clones, approximately 92% of which show up once; 4.3% is in the top ten. Per the germline V gene, CDR1 is KGHSH and CDR2 is LQKENI. The length of the CDR3 is 15 residues. The ends lost 3 bases at V and 10 bases at J; junction bases unmatched: 6. The rearrangement links TRBV18 to TRBJ1-6; 10 bases align to TRBD1. This TCR derives from a female donor with multiple sclerosis, enrolled in a pregnancy study. Here the sequenced sample was peripheral blood, taken in the first trimester of pregnancy. The CDR3 is CASSPGTGVFSPLHF. The CDR3 region has the DNA TGTGCCAGCTCACCGGGGACAGGGGTTTTCTCACCCCTCCACTTT.